The T cell receptor (beta chain) under discussion was sequenced for a study of T cell responses to AZD1222 COVID-19 vaccine. The study's findings and limits: Breadth and depth of Spike-specific TCRs rose after two AZD1222 doses. With dominance at 160-218 and 743-854, vaccine-associated CD4 TCRs spanned spike. Among AZD1222 vaccinees, only five or six were seropositive at baseline. Clonal diversity was possibly underestimated; the donors were predominantly white British and more often female.

In the case of this clone: No antigen is known for it.

The method was immunoSEQ multiplex PCR; TCRdb's version includes in-frame clones alone and lacks a portion of them. The sample consists of 150,000 to 160,000 clones, roughly nine tenths of them appearing once. The material sequenced was peripheral blood, taken on day 0 of MenACWY control vaccination. This TCR came from an adult in good health.

The CDR3 region has the DNA TGTGCCAGCAGCCTAACTAGCCAGGGAAACATTCAGTACTTC. It encodes CASSLTSQGNIQYF. The chain links TRBV13 to TRBJ2-4, with D possibly TRBD2 on 6 matching bases. The CDR3 contains 14 residues. Germline V gives CDR1 PRHDT, CDR2 FYEKMQ (reference sequence). The V end lost 5 bases, the J end lost 6 bases, and 14 bases lay between the germline ends.